This T cell receptor (beta chain) was observed in a study of sequential checkpoint blockade in melanoma. Assay used: immunoSEQ multiplex PCR; TCRdb lists only in-frame clones, some missing. The data contain about 8,400 clones, about nine tenths of them singletons. Noted treatment: randomized to nivolumab then ipilimumab (arm A) or the reverse (arm B). From germline, CDR1 is MGHRA and CDR2 YSYEKL. Trimming took 0 bases from V and 2 from J; bases not matched to a gene: 2. This CDR3 is built from 15 residues. This sequence was found in a human donor with melanoma. The sequencing used CD8+ T cells sorted from blood (inferred from file names), collected from a patient given nivolumab and ipilimumab in sequence. The chain couples TRBV4-1 to TRBJ2-7; 9 bases align to TRBD2. The CDR3, as DNA: TGCGCCAGCAGCCAAGATGCGGGGGGGGCCTACGAGCAGTACTTC. It encodes CASSQDAGGAYEQYF.